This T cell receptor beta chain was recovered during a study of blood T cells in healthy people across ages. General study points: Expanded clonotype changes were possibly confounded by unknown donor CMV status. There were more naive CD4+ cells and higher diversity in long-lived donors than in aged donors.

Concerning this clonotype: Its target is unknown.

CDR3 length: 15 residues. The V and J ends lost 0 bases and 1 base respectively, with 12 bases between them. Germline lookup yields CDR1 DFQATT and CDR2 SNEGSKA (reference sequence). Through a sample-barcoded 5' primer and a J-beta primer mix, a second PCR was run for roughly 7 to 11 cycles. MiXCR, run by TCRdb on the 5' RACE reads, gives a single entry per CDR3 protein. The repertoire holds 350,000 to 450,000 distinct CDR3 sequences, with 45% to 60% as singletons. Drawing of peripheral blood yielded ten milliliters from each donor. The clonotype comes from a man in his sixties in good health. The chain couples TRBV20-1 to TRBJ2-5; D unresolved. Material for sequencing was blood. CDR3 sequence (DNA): TGCAGTGCTAGAGATTGGAGAACGGTCCAAGAGACCCAGTACTTC. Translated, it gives CSARDWRTVQETQYF.